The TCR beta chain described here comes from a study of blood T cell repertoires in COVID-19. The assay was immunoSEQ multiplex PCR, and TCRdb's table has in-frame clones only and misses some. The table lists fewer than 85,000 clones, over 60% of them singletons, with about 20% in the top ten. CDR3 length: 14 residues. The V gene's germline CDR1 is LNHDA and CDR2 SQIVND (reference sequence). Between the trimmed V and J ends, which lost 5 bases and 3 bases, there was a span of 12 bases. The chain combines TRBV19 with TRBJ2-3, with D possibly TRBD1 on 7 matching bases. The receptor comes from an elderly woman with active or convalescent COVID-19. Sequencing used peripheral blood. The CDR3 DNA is TGTGCCAGTAGTTCGCAGGGGGGAACAGATACGCAGTATTTT. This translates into CASSSQGGTDTQYF.